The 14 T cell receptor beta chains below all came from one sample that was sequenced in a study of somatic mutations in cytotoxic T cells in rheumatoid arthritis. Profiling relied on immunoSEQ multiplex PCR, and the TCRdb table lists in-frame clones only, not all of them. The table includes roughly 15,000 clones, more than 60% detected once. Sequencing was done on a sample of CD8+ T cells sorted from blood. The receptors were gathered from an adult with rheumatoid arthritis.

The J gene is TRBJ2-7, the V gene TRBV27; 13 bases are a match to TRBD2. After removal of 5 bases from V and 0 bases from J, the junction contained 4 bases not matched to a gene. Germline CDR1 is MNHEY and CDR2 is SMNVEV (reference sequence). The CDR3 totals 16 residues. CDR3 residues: CASSRLAGGSSYEQYV. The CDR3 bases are TGTGCCAGCAGTCGACTAGCGGGGGGCAGCTCCTACGAGCAGTACGTC.

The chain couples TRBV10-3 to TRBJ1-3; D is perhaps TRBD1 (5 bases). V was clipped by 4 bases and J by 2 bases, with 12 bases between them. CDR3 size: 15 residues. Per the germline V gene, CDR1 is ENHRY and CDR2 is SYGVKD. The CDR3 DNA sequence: TGTGCCATCAGTGGTTGGGGGGAAGCTGGAAACACCATATATTTT. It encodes CAISGWGEAGNTIYF.

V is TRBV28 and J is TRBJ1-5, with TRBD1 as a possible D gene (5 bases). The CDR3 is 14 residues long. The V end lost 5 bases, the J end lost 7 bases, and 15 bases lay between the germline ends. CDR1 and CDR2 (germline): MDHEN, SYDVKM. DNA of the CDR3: TGTGCCAGCAGTATTGACAGCTTCTGGCAGCCCCAGCATTTT. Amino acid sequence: CASSIDSFWQPQHF.

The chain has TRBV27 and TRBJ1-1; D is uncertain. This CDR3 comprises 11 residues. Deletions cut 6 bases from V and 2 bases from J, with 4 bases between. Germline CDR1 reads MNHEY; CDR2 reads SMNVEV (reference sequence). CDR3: CASSHNTEAFF. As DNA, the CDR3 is TGTGCCAGCAGCCACAACACTGAAGCTTTCTTT.

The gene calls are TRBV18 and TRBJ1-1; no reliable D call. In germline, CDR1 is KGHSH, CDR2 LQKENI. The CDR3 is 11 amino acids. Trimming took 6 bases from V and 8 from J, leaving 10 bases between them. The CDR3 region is CASSTEGEAFF. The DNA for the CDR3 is TGTGCCAGCTCGACCGAGGGAGAAGCTTTCTTT.

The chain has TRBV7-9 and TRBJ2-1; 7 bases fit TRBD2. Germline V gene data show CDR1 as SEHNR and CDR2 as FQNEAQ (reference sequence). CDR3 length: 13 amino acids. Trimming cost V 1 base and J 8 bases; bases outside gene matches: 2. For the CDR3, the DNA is TGTGCCAGCAGCTTAGGGGGGAGGGATGAGCAGTTCTTC. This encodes CASSLGGRDEQFF.

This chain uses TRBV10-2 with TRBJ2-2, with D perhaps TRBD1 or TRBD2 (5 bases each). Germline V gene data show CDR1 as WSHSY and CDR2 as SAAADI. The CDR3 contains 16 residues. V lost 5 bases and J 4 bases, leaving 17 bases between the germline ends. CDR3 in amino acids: CASSLTNGAPTGELFF. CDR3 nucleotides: TGCGCCAGCAGTCTCACTAACGGGGCTCCCACCGGGGAGCTGTTTTTT.

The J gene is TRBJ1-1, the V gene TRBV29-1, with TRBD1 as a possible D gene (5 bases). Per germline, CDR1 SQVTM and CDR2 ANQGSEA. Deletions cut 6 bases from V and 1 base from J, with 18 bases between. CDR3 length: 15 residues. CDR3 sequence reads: CSVAADTGGNTEAFF. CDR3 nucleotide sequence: TGCAGCGTCGCCGCGGACACCGGGGGGAACACTGAAGCTTTCTTT.

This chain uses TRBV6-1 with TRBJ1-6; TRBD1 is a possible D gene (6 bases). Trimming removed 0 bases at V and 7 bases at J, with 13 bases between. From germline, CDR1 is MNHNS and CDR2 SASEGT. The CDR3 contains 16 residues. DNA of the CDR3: TGTGCCAGCAGTGAAGCAACAGGGACTTTGAATTCACCCCTCCACTTT. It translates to CASSEATGTLNSPLHF.

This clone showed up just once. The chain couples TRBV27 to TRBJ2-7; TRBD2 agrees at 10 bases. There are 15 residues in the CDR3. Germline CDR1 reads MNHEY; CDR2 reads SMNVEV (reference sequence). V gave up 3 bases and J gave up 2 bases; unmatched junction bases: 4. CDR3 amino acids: CASSFASGGTYEQYV. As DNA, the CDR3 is TGTGCCAGCAGTTTCGCTAGCGGGGGAACCTACGAGCAGTACGTC.

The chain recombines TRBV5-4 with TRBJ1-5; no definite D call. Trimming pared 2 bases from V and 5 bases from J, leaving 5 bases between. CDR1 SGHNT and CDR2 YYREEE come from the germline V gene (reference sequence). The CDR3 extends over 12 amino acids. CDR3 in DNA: TGTGCCAGCAGCTTTAATGATCAGCCCCAGCATTTT. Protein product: CASSFNDQPQHF.

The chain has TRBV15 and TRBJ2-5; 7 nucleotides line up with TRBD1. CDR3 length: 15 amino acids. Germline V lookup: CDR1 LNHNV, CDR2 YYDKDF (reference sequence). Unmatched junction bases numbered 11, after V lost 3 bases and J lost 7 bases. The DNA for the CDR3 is TGTGCCACCAGCAGGGTGACAGGGTTCCACGGGACCCAGTACTTC. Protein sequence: CATSRVTGFHGTQYF.

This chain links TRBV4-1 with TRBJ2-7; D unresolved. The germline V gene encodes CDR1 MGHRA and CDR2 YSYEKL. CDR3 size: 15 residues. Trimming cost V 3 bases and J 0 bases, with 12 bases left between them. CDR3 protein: CASSQASTTSYEQYF. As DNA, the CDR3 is TGCGCCAGCAGCCAGGCATCGACGACCTCCTACGAGCAGTACTTC.

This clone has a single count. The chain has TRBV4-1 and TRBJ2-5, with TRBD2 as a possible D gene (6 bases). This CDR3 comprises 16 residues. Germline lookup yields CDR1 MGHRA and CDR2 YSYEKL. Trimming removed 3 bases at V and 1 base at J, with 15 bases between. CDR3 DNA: TGCGCCAGCAGCCACCAGGAGCGGGCAAGCCAAGAGACCCAGTACTTC. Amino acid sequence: CASSHQERASQETQYF.